The 32 T cell receptor beta chains presented below share a single source sample, sequenced in a study of vaccination effects on CD4 cells after COVID-19. Clones were read by immunoSEQ multiplex PCR, and TCRdb kept only the in-frame ones, dropping some. The sample carries 25,000 to 35,000 clones, roughly four fifths recorded once. Before sequencing, viral peptide pools were used by the ViraFEST assay to expand antigen-specific CD4+ T cells. Culture proceeded for nine to ten days, and CD4+ T cells were then isolated. Participants completed two doses of the BNT162b2 or mRNA-1273 vaccine. For these receptors, no antigen is known. The specimen was CD4+ T cells from PBMCs cultured with HCoV-NL63 spike peptides, collected after COVID-19 vaccination. The receptors stem from a human donor who received a COVID-19 vaccine. Some clones in this sample may be carry-over from other donors' samples.

V and J are TRBV20-1 and TRBJ1-2; D is possibly TRBD1 (6 bases). The V and J ends lost 6 bases and 4 bases respectively, with 9 bases between them. Germline loops: CDR1 DFQATT, CDR2 SNEGSKA (reference sequence). CDR3 length equals 11 residues. Here the CDR3 DNA reads TGCAGTGCAATACAGGGCTATGGCTACACCTTC. This codes for CSAIQGYGYTF.

J is TRBJ1-1 and V is TRBV4-3; D is undetermined. The CDR3 sequence is 16 residues long. V dropped 1 base and J dropped 2 bases, with 14 bases sitting between them. From germline, CDR1 is LGHNA and CDR2 YSLEER. The CDR3 loop reads CASSQGLQYLNTEAFF. In DNA, the CDR3 is TGCGCCAGCAGCCAAGGACTGCAATACCTTAACACTGAAGCTTTCTTT.

The chain uses TRBV15 and TRBJ2-3; the match to TRBD1 covers 11 bases. Trimming cost V 2 bases and J 2 bases; bases outside gene matches: 6. CDR1 and CDR2 from the germline V gene are LNHNV and YYDKDF (reference sequence). The CDR3 contains 17 residues. The CDR3 protein is CATSRRRTGGSTDTQYF. The CDR3 bases are TGTGCCACCAGCAGACGCCGGACAGGGGGCTCCACAGATACGCAGTATTTT.

This clone was recorded once. The rearrangement uses TRBV6-5 and TRBJ1-2, with D tentatively TRBD1 (5 bases). The germline gives CDR1 MNHEY, CDR2 SVGAGI. This CDR3 region has 14 residues. Trimming took off 0 bases at V and 6 bases at J, with 11 bases between the two ends. The CDR3 protein is CASSYSGGGDGYTF. CDR3 DNA: TGTGCCAGCAGTTACTCGGGGGGAGGCGATGGCTACACCTTC.

This clone showed up just once. V and J are TRBV4-3 and TRBJ1-2; TRBD1 is a possible D gene (5 bases). V shed 0 bases and J shed 4 bases, with 9 bases lying between them. The germline CDR1 and CDR2 sequences are LGHNA and YSLEER. This CDR3 comprises 14 residues. The CDR3 DNA follows: TGCGCCAGCAGCCAAGATACGGGGCGCTATGGCTACACCTTC. Amino acids: CASSQDTGRYGYTF.

The chain uses TRBV7-2 and TRBJ2-3; TRBD2 aligns across 7 bases. The V and J ends lost 2 bases and 4 bases, in that order; junction bases with no gene match: 3. Germline V lookup: CDR1 SGHTA, CDR2 FQGNSA. The CDR3 has 14 amino acids. CDR3 DNA: TGTGCCAGCAGCTTAAAGCGGGGCGCAGATACGCAGTATTTT. Its protein product is CASSLKRGADTQYF.

The rearrangement links TRBV27 to TRBJ2-2; no clear D gene. Germline-derived CDR1 and CDR2 are MNHEY and SMNVEV (reference sequence). CDR3 length: 15 amino acids. Trimming shortened V by 8 bases and J by 5 bases, and 18 bases separated the two germline ends. The chain's CDR3 is CASLSSRVGTGELFF. The CDR3, as DNA: TGTGCCAGCCTTTCTTCAAGGGTAGGGACCGGGGAGCTGTTTTTT.

The chain couples TRBV4-1 to TRBJ1-2; D unclear. CDR1 and CDR2 from the germline V gene are MGHRA and YSYEKL. Trimming left V 11 bases short and J 7 bases short, with 17 bases between. CDR3 size: 12 residues. This CDR3 reads CACRSPGRGYTF. DNA of the CDR3: TGCGCCTGTCGCTCCCCAGGTCGTGGCTACACCTTC.

This sequence joins TRBV4-1 and TRBJ2-3, with D possibly being TRBD1 (5 bases). CDR1 is MGHRA, CDR2 YSYEKL, per germline. The V end was cut by 4 bases, the J end by 0 bases, with 17 bases between. CDR3 length equals 17 residues. The chain's CDR3 is CASSPKNGHQSTDTQYF. CDR3 nucleotides: TGCGCCAGCAGCCCAAAAAACGGACACCAAAGCACAGATACGCAGTATTTT.

CDR3 in DNA: TGTGCCAGCAGTTACACGGGACAGGGGAATTCACCCCTCCACTTT. It is translated as CASSYTGQGNSPLHF. The chain employs TRBV6-9 and TRBJ1-6, with TRBD1 matching over 10 bases. The germline V gene encodes CDR1 MNHGY and CDR2 SVAAGI. The CDR3 covers 15 residues. V dropped 3 bases and J dropped 7; count of bases not matched to a gene: 3.

This chain uses TRBV7-8 with TRBJ1-4; possibly TRBD1 for D (5 bases). There are 13 residues in the CDR3. Germline loops: CDR1 SGHVS, CDR2 FQNEAQ. V lost 3 bases and J 8 bases, leaving 10 bases between the germline ends. CDR3 coding DNA: TGTGCCAGCAGCTTCGGGCGGGGGGAAAAACTGTTTTTT. Translating it yields CASSFGRGEKLFF.

The sample holds one count of this clone. The chain employs TRBV19 and TRBJ1-2; the D is unclear. The CDR3 spans 14 residues. From germline, CDR1 is LNHDA and CDR2 SQIVND (reference sequence). Trimming removed 3 bases from V and 0 bases from J, with 8 bases in between. The CDR3: CASSIGQANYGYTF. CDR3 nucleotide sequence: TGTGCCAGTAGTATCGGCCAGGCTAACTATGGCTACACCTTC.

The rearrangement joins TRBV6-2 or TRBV6-3 to TRBJ2-1; the match to TRBD2 covers 11 bases. Looked up from germline, CDR1 is MNHEY and CDR2 is SVGEGT. This CDR3 has 14 residues. Trimming cost V 5 bases and J 6 bases; bases outside gene matches: 3. The DNA for the CDR3 is TGTGCCAGCAGTCGACTAGCGGGATCCAATGAGCAGTTCTTC. It translates to CASSRLAGSNEQFF.

The chain couples TRBV4-3 to TRBJ1-1; the D is unclear. The length of the CDR3 is 13 residues. Trimming removed 1 base from V and 1 base from J, with 4 bases in between. The V gene's germline CDR1 is LGHNA and CDR2 YSLEER. The CDR3 nucleotides read TGCGCCAGCAGCCAAGGATGGAACACTGAAGCTTTCTTT. Translated, it gives CASSQGWNTEAFF.

This clone was detected once. The rearrangement uses TRBV10-3 and TRBJ2-7; the D gene is possibly TRBD1 (5 bases). This CDR3 contains 15 residues. CDR1 ENHRY and CDR2 SYGVKD come from the germline V gene. Trimming removed 7 bases from V and 2 bases from J, with 18 bases in between. CDR3 amino acids: CAITRPNWGPYEQYV. CDR3 nucleotides: TGTGCCATCACCCGCCCAAACTGGGGCCCCTACGAGCAGTACGTC.

The chain combines TRBV4-3 with TRBJ1-1; TRBD1 agrees at 8 bases. The CDR3 runs to 14 residues. With 3 bases clipped from V and 4 bases from J, the junction kept 4 bases outside the gene matches. Germline assignment: CDR1 LGHNA and CDR2 YSLEER. CDR3 protein: CASSQDRVGTEAFF. As DNA, the CDR3 is TGCGCCAGCAGCCAGGACAGGGTCGGCACTGAAGCTTTCTTT.

The chain carries TRBV10-3 and TRBJ2-3; D call uncertain. Germline assignment: CDR1 ENHRY and CDR2 SYGVKD. Trimming took 2 bases from V and 6 from J, leaving 6 bases between them. The CDR3 is 12 amino acids. CDR3 DNA: TGTGCCATCAGTGAGCTTTTGGATACGCAGTATTTT. It yields the protein CAISELLDTQYF.

The chain employs TRBV18 and TRBJ2-1, with TRBD2 matching over 10 bases. The CDR3 totals 13 residues. V trimming: 5 bases; J trimming: 5 bases; junction bases outside the gene matches: 0. Germline lookup yields CDR1 KGHSH and CDR2 LQKENI. The chain's CDR3 is CASSTSGDNEQFF. The CDR3 bases are TGTGCCAGCTCAACTAGCGGGGACAATGAGCAGTTCTTC.

This chain joins TRBV2 and TRBJ2-5, with D perhaps TRBD1 (5 bases). Germline V lookup: CDR1 SNHLY, CDR2 FYNNEI. This CDR3 is built from 13 residues. Deletions cut 4 bases from V and 1 base from J, with 7 bases between. The CDR3 here is CASSARVQETQYF. CDR3 coding DNA: TGTGCCAGCAGTGCCAGGGTCCAAGAGACCCAGTACTTC.

This sequence joins TRBV24-1 and TRBJ1-1; 8 bases are shared with TRBD1. The CDR3 loop spans 15 amino acids. Germline CDR1 KGHDR, CDR2 SFDVKD. V gave up 3 bases and J gave up 6 bases; unmatched junction bases: 8. The CDR3 nucleotides are TGTGCCACCAGTGATCCTGGACAGGGAGAAGCTGAAGCTTTCTTT. Its protein is CATSDPGQGEAEAFF.

This sequence joins TRBV6-6 and TRBJ2-2; D uncertain. CDR1 and CDR2 (germline): MNHNY, SVGAGI (reference sequence). The CDR3 contains 11 residues. Trimming left V 6 bases short and J 4 bases short, with 3 bases between. The CDR3: CASSFTGELFF. In nucleotides, the CDR3 is TGTGCCAGCAGCTTCACCGGGGAGCTGTTTTTT.

The gene calls are TRBV5-1 and TRBJ2-6; D is undetermined. Per germline, CDR1 SGHRS and CDR2 YFSETQ. Trimming stripped 0 bases from V and 1 base from J, with 8 bases between. This CDR3 contains 16 residues. Written as DNA, the CDR3 is TGCGCCAGCAGCTTGGGACCGCCGTCTGGGGCCAACGTCCTGACTTTC. As protein: CASSLGPPSGANVLTF.

The chain recombines TRBV30 with TRBJ1-1; D is unclear. Germline CDR1 reads GTSNPN; CDR2 reads SVGIG (reference sequence). Trimming stripped 1 base from V and 0 bases from J, with 6 bases between. CDR3 size: 13 residues. CDR3 in amino acids: CAWSAQLNTEAFF. Written as DNA, the CDR3 is TGTGCCTGGAGTGCGCAGCTGAACACTGAAGCTTTCTTT. Complete variable domain (other parts from reference TRBV30 and TRBJ1-1): SQTIHQWPATLVQPVGSPLSLECTVEGTSNPNLYWYRQAAGRGLQLLFYSVGIGQISSEVPQNLSASRPQDRQFILSSKKLLLSDSGFYLCAWSAQLNTEAFFGQGTRLTVV.

The rearrangement joins TRBV7-3 to TRBJ2-5; TRBD1 or TRBD2 may be the D gene (6 bases each). The CDR3 is made up of 15 amino acids. CDR1 SGHTA and CDR2 FQGTGA come from the germline V gene. Trimming stripped 1 base from V and 1 base from J, with 10 bases between. CDR3 sequence (DNA): TGTGCCAGCAGCTTAAATACGGGGGCCCAAGAGACCCAGTACTTC. Residues: CASSLNTGAQETQYF.

This clone was seen just once. The rearrangement links TRBV30 to TRBJ2-1; perhaps TRBD2 as D (5 bases). V was shortened by 3 bases and J by 0 bases, with 15 bases between the two germline ends. The CDR3 is 16 amino acids. The germline V gene has CDR1 GTSNPN and CDR2 SVGIG (reference sequence). CDR3 nucleotides: TGTGCCTGGAGCCCCGTCGGGAAGAGCTCCTACAATGAGCAGTTCTTC. Protein: CAWSPVGKSSYNEQFF. The variable domain in full, with the rest retrieved from reference TRBV30 and TRBJ2-1, is SQTIHQWPATLVQPVGSPLSLECTVEGTSNPNLYWYRQAAGRGLQLLFYSVGIGQISSEVPQNLSASRPQDRQFILSSKKLLLSDSGFYLCAWSPVGKSSYNEQFFGPGTRLTVL.

This clone appeared once. The chain uses TRBV28 and TRBJ1-1; TRBD1 agrees at 7 bases. This CDR3 comprises 14 residues. Trimming at V came to 3 bases and at J to 5 bases, leaving 6 bases not matched to a gene. Germline values: CDR1 MDHEN, CDR2 SYDVKM. CDR3 loop: CASSFIGGRTEAFF. For the CDR3, the DNA is TGTGCCAGCAGTTTTATAGGGGGCCGAACTGAAGCTTTCTTT.

The genes are TRBV3-1 (or the pseudogene TRBV3-2) and TRBJ2-3, with 8 bases aligning to TRBD2. Germline trimming cut 1 base from V and 4 bases from J; bases unmatched to any gene: 4. The germline CDR1 and CDR2 sequences are LGHDT and YNNKEL (reference sequence). This CDR3 has 15 amino acids. CDR3 coding DNA: TGTGCCAGCAGCCAAGCCGGGGGGGCCTCAGATACGCAGTATTTT. It translates to CASSQAGGASDTQYF.

This clone appeared once. The J gene is TRBJ2-5, the V gene TRBV5-1; maybe TRBD2 (6 bases). V gave up 0 bases and J gave up 4 bases, with 10 bases separating them. This CDR3 has 14 residues. Germline V lookup: CDR1 SGHRS, CDR2 YFSETQ. CDR3 in amino acids: CASSLGPEGETQYF. As DNA, the CDR3 is TGCGCCAGCAGCTTGGGCCCGGAGGGAGAGACCCAGTACTTC.

The chain combines TRBV15 with TRBJ1-2, with 7 bases matching TRBD1. Germline values: CDR1 LNHNV, CDR2 YYDKDF (reference sequence). The V and J ends lost 1 base and 4 bases, in that order; junction bases with no gene match: 6. The CDR3 consists of 15 residues. The CDR3 DNA sequence: TGTGCCACCAGCAGAGCGGGTGCAGGGGGCTATGGCTACACCTTC. Translated, it gives CATSRAGAGGYGYTF. The full variable domain, completed using reference TRBV15 and TRBJ1-2, is DAMVIQNPRYQVTQFGKPVTLSCSQTLNHNVMYWYQQKSSQAPKLLFHYYDKDFNNEADTPDNFQSRRPNTSFCFLDIRSPGLGDTAMYLCATSRAGAGGYGYTFGSGTRLTVV.

This chain connects TRBV11-2 to TRBJ2-2; weak D call: TRBD1 (5 bases). This CDR3 has 14 amino acids. CDR1 and CDR2 from the germline V gene are SGHAT and FQNNGV. Trimming stripped 1 base from V and 7 bases from J, with 10 bases between. The CDR3 nucleotides read TGTGCCAGCAGCTTAGTCAGGGATCACGGGGAGCTGTTTTTT. This gives the protein CASSLVRDHGELFF.

The chain recombines TRBV6-5 with TRBJ1-5, with D hard to call. The germline gives CDR1 MNHEY, CDR2 SVGAGI. CDR3 size: 13 residues. Trimming left V 6 bases short and J 2 bases short, with 8 bases between. This CDR3 reads CASSLMGNQPQHF. The CDR3, as DNA: TGTGCCAGCAGCCTTATGGGCAATCAGCCCCAGCATTTT.

This CDR3 reads CASSGMTTPQNNEQFF. The CDR3 DNA reads as TGTGCCAGCAGTGGGATGACTACCCCCCAAAACAATGAGCAGTTCTTC. The gene calls are TRBV6-1 and TRBJ2-1; perhaps TRBD2 as D (5 bases). The V end was cut by 4 bases, the J end by 5 bases, with 18 bases between. Germline-derived CDR1 and CDR2 are MNHNS and SASEGT. The CDR3 has 16 residues.